Listed here is a single TCR beta chain. This clone turned up a few times. Its antigen is still unknown. No much larger clone exists at a distance of one base, and base qualities are not known. The CDR3 has 16 amino acids, counting the end cysteine and phenylalanine. Only CDR3 DNA is held: 48 bases, read in frame from base 1. The trim is 8 bases for V and 4 bases for J, with a gap of 20 bases between the germline ends. The germline V gene (reference sequence) provides CDR1 SEHNR and CDR2 FQNEAQ. The collaborating institutions used their own protocols to collect whole blood in K2EDTA tubes. For TCRbeta analysis, collaborators shipped samples as frozen whole blood, isolated PBMCs, or DNA extracted from either of those sample types. This entry is derived from a study of blood T cell repertoires in COVID-19 (dated by TCRdb to between 2020 and 2021). General notes on the study: Collaborator samples came from the United States, Italy and Spain and covered acute and convalescent phases of COVID-19. The prospective study material was composed of cDNA or gDNA derived from T cells, B-cell-depleted T cells, or PBMCs. Subjects who had been exposed to COVID-19, were actively infected with it, or had recovered from it provided the deeply sampled blood TCRbeta repertoires that made up the dataset. The repertoires were made available in a free public database intended to serve as a resource for research on the immune response to SARS-CoV-2. Samples came from the ongoing ImmuneRACE study (first 160 participants) plus 1,254 subjects from 6 global collaborators. Nearly every sample came with metadata listing a de-identified subject ID, COVID-19 status, age in years and sex. Where available, HLA class I and class II types were taken from metadata supplied by the sample provider and were not determined by assay-based typing.

General study outcomes and caveats: The quantity of clinical and demographic metadata differed by source and by participant and was supplied without curation.

The immunoSEQ Assay, a bias-controlled multiplex PCR, was used to amplify TCRbeta CDR3 regions from genomic DNA. Per the source publication's procedure: The number of nucleated cells in each sample was estimated by amplification of reference gene primers within the assay. To quantify the absolute abundance of each unique TCRbeta CDR3 rearrangement, sequence reads were collapsed and filtered. For each sample, productive Simpson clonality was calculated as the square root of Simpson's diversity index across productive rearrangements. TCRdb's version of the immuneACCESS table is confined to in-frame rearrangements and falls short of the full clone set. An unresolved V gene accounts for under half of the shortfall where checked; the remainder is of unknown origin. The V and J calls and clone size are taken from that table; D and trimming were inferred from the DNA. The sample yields some 200,000 clones; about 81% were counted once. Jointly, the top ten make up under 15% of the sample.

The sequence links TRBV7-9 to TRBJ1-4, and TRBD1 may be the D gene, going by 6 matching bases. Input material: peripheral blood. The source is a man aged 25 to 40 with active or convalescent COVID-19. The nucleotide sequence reads as follows: TGTGCCAGCGCCTCGAACCGACAGGCAAATAATGAAAAACTGTTTTTT. Its protein is CASASNRQANNEKLFF.